This T cell receptor (beta chain) came from a study of beta chain features in type 1 diabetes. Study conclusions and caveats: TCRB CDR3s from Type 1 diabetes patients were moderately but significantly shorter in all four CD4+ subsets.

This clone has just a few counts. Its antigen is not known. The study reverse transcribed the entire isolated RNA, so it sequenced expressed TCRB transcripts. Only in-frame clones appear in the TCRdb table, and some are missing; sequencing was by immunoSEQ multiplex PCR. The sample consists of about 280,000 clones, 15% of them appearing once. V was trimmed by 6 bases and J by 8 bases, leaving 16 bases between them. The germline V gene has CDR1 ENHRY and CDR2 SYGVKD. This CDR3 has 14 amino acids. Input material: naive CD4+ T cells from blood. The rearrangement links TRBV10-3 to TRBJ1-4; D remains unclear. The TCR comes from a man between 18 and 29 years old with type 1 diabetes. Written as DNA, the CDR3 is TGTGCCATCAGCTCCGGGAGCCCGAGGGAAAAACTGTTTTTT. Translation gives CAISSGSPREKLFF.